This TCR beta chain was recovered during a study of cytomegalovirus exposure and HLA in healthy donors. A word on this clone: Its antigen is unknown.

Germline CDR1 SGDLS, CDR2 YYNGEE. This CDR3 comprises 14 residues. The V end was cut by 4 bases, the J end by 0 bases, with 8 bases between. The donors were healthy bone marrow donors. Study findings and constraints: TCR beta chain V- and J-gene trimming was linked, in a later analysis, to a missense variant in DCLRE1C. The investigators catalogued about 170 TCR beta chains as cytomegalovirus-associated. Presence/absence comparisons presumed near-even sequencing depth among donors.

PCR involved 60 Vbeta and 13 Jbeta primers. Data came from immunoSEQ multiplex PCR; TCRdb stores just in-frame clones and leaves some out. The sample has over 150,000 clones, 79% seen once. The sequencing input was PBMCs. V and J are TRBV9 and TRBJ1-5, with D unclear. The receptor's source is a girl aged 5 to 17 in good health and CMV-seropositive. Written as DNA, the CDR3 is TGTGCCAGCAGCCCTACGTATAGCAATCAGCCCCAGCATTTT. It codes for CASSPTYSNQPQHF.